This T cell receptor beta chain came from a study of blood T cell repertoires in COVID-19. About the research overall: Specimens from acute and convalescent COVID-19 originated in the United States, Italy and Spain. Sample material is recorded as cDNA or gDNA derived from T cells, B-cell-depleted T cells, or PBMCs.

Authors' methods: The assay estimated nucleated cells by amplifying reference gene primers. Some clones are missing from TCRdb's copy, which holds only in-frame ones; the method was immunoSEQ multiplex PCR. V and J calls and clone size follow that table, whereas D and trimming were derived from the DNA. This table has about 210,000 clones, about 86% appearing once. V was trimmed by 4 bases and J by 7 bases, leaving 16 bases between them. There are 15 residues in the CDR3. From germline, CDR1 is KGHDR and CDR2 SFDVKD. This rearrangement joins TRBV24-1 to TRBJ2-1, with D possibly TRBD2 on 5 matching bases. Sequenced: peripheral blood. This clonotype was obtained from a woman aged 45 to 65 with acute or convalescent COVID-19. The CDR3 DNA reads as TGTGCCACCAGTGACTTTAGGACTGGGAGAAATGAGCAGTTCTTC. It encodes CATSDFRTGRNEQFF.